The T cell receptor (beta chain) under discussion was sequenced for a study of blood T cell repertoires in COVID-19. Assay used: immunoSEQ multiplex PCR; TCRdb lists only in-frame clones, some missing. The repertoire consists of 250,000 to 350,000 clones, with about 85% occurring once and the leading ten covering 0.87%. Trimming removed 3 bases from V and 6 bases from J; junction bases left unmatched: 5. The CDR3 spans 16 residues. From germline, CDR1 is SGDLS and CDR2 YYNGEE. The chain recombines TRBV9 with TRBJ2-1, with 14 bases aligning to TRBD2. The source is a human donor with COVID-19, enrolled during active disease. The donor label of this sample is uncertain. The specimen sequenced was peripheral blood. Written as DNA, the CDR3 is TGTGCCAGCAGCGCCCTAGGACTAGCGGGAGGCAATGAGCAGTTCTTC. It yields the protein CASSALGLAGGNEQFF.